Each of the 9 T cell receptor beta chains below was sequenced from the same sample in a study of beta chain features in type 1 diabetes (dated by TCRdb to about 2018). Libraries were constructed by the immunoSEQ multiplex PCR assay. The entire amount of isolated RNA was reverse transcribed using the High Capacity cDNA Reverse Transcription Kit, so the sequenced TCRB transcripts were expressed ones. TCRdb provides this immuneACCESS table in a form limited to in-frame rearrangements. Some clones are lacking; in checked studies, under half of them reflect an unresolved V gene, and why the rest are absent is not known. In this sample the table shows a few hundred thousand clones, approximately 12% of which occur a single time. 0.0095% to 0.011% of the sample belongs to the ten largest clones. Beyond this particular receptor, the publication reports: A moderate but significant shortening of TCRB CDR3 length was observed in type 1 diabetes patients in all four CD4+ subsets.

Antigens for these TCRs are unknown. Sequenced material: naive CD4+ T cells from blood. The cell subset or site label corresponds to: true naive CD4+ T cells. Every receptor here comes from a woman under 30 with type 1 diabetes.

In its sample, this clone was seen a few times. The chain's CDR3 is CASSLMTVYSNQPQHF. The DNA of the CDR3 is TGTGCCAGCAGTCTGATGACAGTCTATAGCAATCAGCCCCAGCATTTT. This chain uses TRBV28 with TRBJ1-5, with D tentatively TRBD1 (5 bases). CDR3 length: 16 residues. The V end was cut by 5 bases, the J end by 0 bases, with 14 bases between. Germline CDR1 MDHEN, CDR2 SYDVKM.

This clone was seen a handful of times. The gene calls are TRBV25-1 and TRBJ1-2; TRBD1 might be the D (5 bases). Germline values: CDR1 MGHDK, CDR2 SYGVNS. The CDR3 sequence is 14 residues long. V was cut by 1 base and J by 9 bases, with 15 bases left in between. This CDR3 is CASSEWEGLDSYTF. The CDR3 DNA reads as TGTGCCAGCAGTGAATGGGAGGGGCTGGATAGCTACACCTTC.

The chain is built from TRBV9 and TRBJ1-6; D possibly corresponds to TRBD1 (6 bases). CDR3 length: 16 residues. Germline V CDR1 and CDR2: SGDLS, YYNGEE. Trimming took off 3 bases at V and 0 bases at J, with 10 bases between the two ends. CDR3 in DNA: TGTGCCAGCAGCGGAGGACAGAGCTCCTATAATTCACCCCTCCACTTT. Amino acids: CASSGGQSSYNSPLHF.

The chain employs TRBV29-1 and TRBJ1-2; no clear D. Germline CDR1 reads SQVTM; CDR2 reads ANQGSEA. The V end was cut by 5 bases, the J end by 4 bases, with 11 bases between. The CDR3 covers 12 residues. The CDR3 sequence: CSVREGTYGYTF. CDR3 in DNA: TGCAGCGTTCGAGAGGGTACCTATGGCTACACCTTC.

The CDR3 loop reads CASRPLADNEQFF. CDR3 DNA: TGCGCCAGCAGGCCCCTAGCAGACAATGAGCAGTTCTTC. The chain links TRBV5-1 to TRBJ2-1; D is possibly TRBD2 (5 bases). CDR3 length: 13 residues. V was clipped by 5 bases and J by 5 bases, with 11 bases between them. CDR1 and CDR2 (germline): SGHRS, YFSETQ.

The chain links TRBV4-3 to TRBJ2-3; tentatively, D is TRBD1 (5 bases). Germline V lookup: CDR1 LGHNA, CDR2 YSLEER. V lost 0 bases to trimming and J lost 2 bases, with 6 bases between them. The CDR3 extends over 14 amino acids. CDR3 nucleotides: TGCGCCAGCAGCCAAGAGGGGCTCACAGATACGCAGTATTTT. This translates into CASSQEGLTDTQYF.

This chain links TRBV20-1 with TRBJ2-5; D is unclear. The germline CDR1 and CDR2 sequences are DFQATT and SNEGSKA (reference sequence). The V and J ends lost 4 bases and 3 bases respectively, with 3 bases between them. This CDR3 is 10 amino acids long. The CDR3 nucleotides are TGCAGTGCTACAGAAGAGACCCAGTACTTC. It translates to CSATEETQYF.

The genes are TRBV5-6 and TRBJ2-2, with a tentative D call TRBD2 (5 bases). The CDR3 sequence is 17 residues long. In germline, CDR1 is SGHDT, CDR2 YYEEEE. V was pared by 7 bases and J by 2 bases, with 21 bases between. The CDR3 loop is CASHLRWAGRNTGELFF. The CDR3 bases are TGTGCCAGCCACTTACGGTGGGCTGGGAGAAACACCGGGGAGCTGTTTTTT. The full variable domain, rest sourced from reference TRBV5-6 and TRBJ2-2, is DAGVTQSPTHLIKTRGQQVTLRCSPKSGHDTVSWYQQALGQGPQFIFQYYEEEERQRGNFPDRFSGHQFPNYSSELNVNALLLGDSALYLCASHLRWAGRNTGELFFGEGSRLTVL.

This clone came up a few times. The rearrangement joins TRBV18 to TRBJ2-1; 8 nucleotides agree with TRBD1. Per germline, CDR1 KGHSH and CDR2 LQKENI. V lost 0 bases, J lost 5 bases, and 3 bases stayed unmatched. The CDR3 has 15 residues. CDR3 sequence: CASSPPADRDNEQFF. Written as DNA, the CDR3 is TGTGCCAGCTCACCACCCGCGGACAGGGACAATGAGCAGTTCTTC. Combining the CDR3 with reference TRBV18 and TRBJ2-1 gives the whole variable domain NAGVMQNPRHLVRRRGQEARLRCSPMKGHSHVYWYRQLPEEGLKFMVYLQKENIIDESGMPKERFSAEFPKEGPSILRIQQVVRGDSAAYFCASSPPADRDNEQFFGPGTRLTVL.